This entry is about one T cell receptor (beta chain). Other nucleotide sequences from this sample produce the same CDR3. These data belong to a study of shared clonotypes between healthy human individuals. The assay was immunoSEQ multiplex PCR, and TCRdb's table has in-frame clones only and misses some. The repertoire holds about 2 million clones, with roughly 94% as singletons. V lost 4 bases, J lost 7 bases, and 5 bases lay in between. This CDR3 spans 11 amino acids. Germline V gives CDR1 SNHLY, CDR2 FYNNEI. The chain combines TRBV2 with TRBJ2-1, with D unresolved. The sequenced sample consisted of naive CD4+ T cells sorted from blood. Subset described: CD45RA+ positively selected. The receptor was isolated from a man aged 18 to 29 in good health. CDR3 DNA sequence: TGTGCCAGCAGTGTGGGAAATGAGCAGTTCTTC. Its translation is CASSVGNEQFF.